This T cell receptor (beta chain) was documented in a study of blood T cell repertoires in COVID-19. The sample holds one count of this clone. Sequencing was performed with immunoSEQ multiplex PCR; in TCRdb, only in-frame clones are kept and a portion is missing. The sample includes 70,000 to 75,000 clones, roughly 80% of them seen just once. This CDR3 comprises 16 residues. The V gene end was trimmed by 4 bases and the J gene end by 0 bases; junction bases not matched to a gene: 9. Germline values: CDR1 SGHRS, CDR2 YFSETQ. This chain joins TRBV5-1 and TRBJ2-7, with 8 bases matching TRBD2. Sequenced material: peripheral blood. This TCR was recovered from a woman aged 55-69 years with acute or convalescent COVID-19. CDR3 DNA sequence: TGCGCCAGCAGCCCCGACTCGCGGGGGGCCTCCTACGAGCAGTACTTC. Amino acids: CASSPDSRGASYEQYF.